This T cell receptor (beta chain) was captured by sequencing in a study of blood T cells in healthy people across ages. PCR was performed a second time for about 7 to 12 cycles using a sample-barcoded 5' primer and a J-beta primer mix. TCRdb used MiXCR to reprocess the 5' RACE reads, holding one entry per CDR3 protein. The sample includes over 750,000 distinct CDR3 sequences, approximately 25% seen only once; the top ten take around 9.2%. Sample donors were healthy Caucasian individuals that came from Russia, aged roughly 6 to 90. V lost 1 base, J lost 7 bases, and 6 bases stayed unmatched. The CDR3 length is 15 residues. Germline assignment: CDR1 SNHLY and CDR2 FYNNEI. This clonotype showed up just a few times. The data also belong to a second study, concerning T cells of mothers and their children. From that study: In related and unrelated pairs alike, thymic selection shapes TCR recombination output, with inherited differences minor.

The specimen sequenced was blood. V and J are TRBV2 and TRBJ2-7; 11 bases are shared with TRBD1. This clonotype originated in a boy under 18 in good health. CDR3 bases: TGTGCCAGCAGTGAAGGGAGGACAGGGGGCGCGGAGCAGTACTTC. Amino acids: CASSEGRTGGAEQYF.